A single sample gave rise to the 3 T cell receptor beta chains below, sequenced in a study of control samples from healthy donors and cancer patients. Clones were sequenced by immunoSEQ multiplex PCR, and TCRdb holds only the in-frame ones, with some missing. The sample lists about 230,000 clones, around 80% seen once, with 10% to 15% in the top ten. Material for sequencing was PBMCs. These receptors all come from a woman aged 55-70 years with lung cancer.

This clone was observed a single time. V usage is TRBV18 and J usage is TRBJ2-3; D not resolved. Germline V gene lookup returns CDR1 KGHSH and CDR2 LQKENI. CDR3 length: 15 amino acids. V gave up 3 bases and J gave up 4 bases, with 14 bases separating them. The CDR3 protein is CASSPNWSPSDTQYF. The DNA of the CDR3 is TGTGCCAGCTCACCCAACTGGTCCCCATCAGATACGCAGTATTTT.

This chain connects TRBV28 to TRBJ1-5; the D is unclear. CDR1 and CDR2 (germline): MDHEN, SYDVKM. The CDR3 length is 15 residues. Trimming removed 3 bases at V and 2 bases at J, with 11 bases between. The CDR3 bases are TGTGCCAGCAGTTTCCTGAGTCTTGGCAATCAGCCCCAGCATTTT. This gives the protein CASSFLSLGNQPQHF.

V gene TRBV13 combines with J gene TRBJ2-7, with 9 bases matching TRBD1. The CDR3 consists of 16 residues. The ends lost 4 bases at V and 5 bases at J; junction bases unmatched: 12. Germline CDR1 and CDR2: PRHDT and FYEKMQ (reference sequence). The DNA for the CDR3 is TGTGCCAGCAGCTACAGCCGGGACAGGGTTCGAGACGAGCAGTACTTC. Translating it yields CASSYSRDRVRDEQYF.